The 22 T cell receptor beta chains reported below all come from one sample, sequenced in a study of shared clonotypes between healthy human individuals. Assay: immunoSEQ multiplex PCR; the TCRdb copy retains only in-frame clones and omits some. The sample shows more than 850,000 clones, about four fifths of them seen only once. Sequenced sample: memory CD4+ T cells from PBMCs. As to subset: CD45RA-negative fraction. These receptors were obtained from a man aged 18 to 35 in good health. Some clones in this sample may be carry-over from other donors' samples.

The chain uses TRBV29-1 and TRBJ2-1; 7 bases are shared with TRBD2. Trimming cost V 3 bases and J 5 bases; bases outside gene matches: 13. Per germline, CDR1 SQVTM and CDR2 ANQGSEA. The CDR3 covers 16 residues. The CDR3 bases are TGCAGCGTTGAGGTCCGGGGAGGGAGGAACCACAATGAGCAGTTCTTC. Amino acid sequence: CSVEVRGGRNHNEQFF.

The genes are TRBV25-1 and TRBJ1-3; the D gene is possibly TRBD1 (6 bases). The germline CDR1 and CDR2 sequences are MGHDK and SYGVNS. The CDR3 contains 15 residues. The V and J ends lost 5 bases and 0 bases respectively, with 11 bases between them. CDR3 DNA: TGTGCCAGCAGTCCAGACAGGCCCTCTGGAAACACCATATATTTT. Its translation: CASSPDRPSGNTIYF.

The chain couples TRBV5-4 to TRBJ2-7, with 9 bases matching TRBD1. V shed 0 bases, J shed 2 bases, and the junction held 3 bases outside the gene matches. The V gene's germline CDR1 is SGHNT and CDR2 YYREEE (reference sequence). CDR3 length equals 15 residues. CDR3 sequence reads: CASSLGGTGTYEQYF. The CDR3 DNA is TGTGCCAGCAGCTTGGGAGGGACAGGGACCTACGAGCAGTACTTC.

The chain employs TRBV27 and TRBJ2-1; the D is unclear. This CDR3 has 14 residues. The germline V gene encodes CDR1 MNHEY and CDR2 SMNVEV (reference sequence). V was shortened by 5 bases and J by 0 bases, with 8 bases between the two germline ends. CDR3: CASSLGFSYNEQFF. As DNA, the CDR3 is TGTGCCAGCAGTCTGGGGTTCTCCTACAATGAGCAGTTCTTC.

This chain uses TRBV9 with TRBJ2-2; 9 nucleotides line up with TRBD1. Looked up from germline, CDR1 is SGDLS and CDR2 is YYNGEE. The CDR3 length is 16 residues. The ends lost 2 bases at V and 3 bases at J; junction bases unmatched: 5. In DNA form, the CDR3 reads TGTGCCAGCAGCGTTATAGGACAGGGGTACACCGGGGAGCTGTTTTTT. This encodes CASSVIGQGYTGELFF.

The V and J genes are TRBV6-1 and TRBJ2-7; 12 bases align to TRBD2. Germline V gene data show CDR1 as MNHNS and CDR2 as SASEGT. V dropped 4 bases and J dropped 9; count of bases not matched to a gene: 10. The CDR3 has 15 residues. CDR3 protein: CASSVQTSGRERQYF. In DNA, the CDR3 is TGTGCCAGCAGTGTGCAGACTAGCGGGAGAGAACGGCAGTACTTC.

This clone was picked up one time. The rearrangement uses TRBV6-1 and TRBJ1-2; possibly TRBD1 for D (6 bases). Trimming left V 7 bases short and J 6 bases short, with 15 bases between. The germline CDR1 and CDR2 sequences are MNHNS and SASEGT. The CDR3 runs 13 residues. This CDR3 is CASTEWTEDGYTF. The CDR3 nucleotides read TGTGCCAGCACCGAATGGACAGAAGATGGCTACACCTTC.

The table lists this clone with a count of one. This sample includes further DNA sequences coding for the same CDR3. The chain recombines TRBV6-5 with TRBJ2-7; 7 bases agree with TRBD2. The germline V gene has CDR1 MNHEY and CDR2 SVGAGI. CDR3 size: 13 residues. Trimming removed 2 bases from V and 5 bases from J; junction bases left unmatched: 3. The CDR3 loop reads CASSYGGRDEQYF. DNA for the CDR3: TGTGCCAGCAGTTACGGCGGGAGAGACGAGCAGTACTTC.

This clone appeared once. This rearrangement joins TRBV29-1 to TRBJ2-3, with TRBD2 as a possible D gene (6 bases). The CDR3 has 12 amino acids. CDR1 is SQVTM, CDR2 ANQGSEA, per germline. Trimming left V 8 bases short and J 2 bases short, with 11 bases between. CDR3 loop: CSSGLPTDTQYF. Here the CDR3 DNA reads TGCAGCTCGGGACTTCCCACAGATACGCAGTATTTT.

The rearrangement links TRBV5-1 to TRBJ2-7, with 9 bases fitting TRBD2. V was clipped by 5 bases and J by 3 bases; unmatched bases: 6. The CDR3 sequence is 14 residues long. CDR1 SGHRS and CDR2 YFSETQ come from the germline V gene. The CDR3 loop is CASSSTSGGYEQYF. The CDR3 nucleotides are TGCGCCAGCAGTTCGACTAGCGGAGGCTACGAGCAGTACTTC.

The chain links TRBV6-6 to TRBJ2-5, with 10 positions matching TRBD1. The CDR3 length is 15 residues. After removal of 5 bases from V and 2 bases from J, the junction contained 5 bases not matched to a gene. Germline loops: CDR1 MNHNY, CDR2 SVGAGI (reference sequence). CDR3 protein: CASSTRDRGQETQYF. CDR3 nucleotide sequence: TGTGCCAGCAGTACTCGGGACAGGGGACAAGAGACCCAGTACTTC.

This clone was found once. The chain has TRBV18 and TRBJ2-2; D is unclear. The CDR3 spans 15 residues. Germline V gene data show CDR1 as KGHSH and CDR2 as LQKENI. Trimming stripped 6 bases from V and 0 bases from J, with 11 bases between. The CDR3 nucleotides read TGTGCCAGCTCGGGTAGGCAACCGAACACCGGGGAGCTGTTTTTT. Protein sequence: CASSGRQPNTGELFF. Supplemented by reference TRBV18 and TRBJ2-2, the full variable domain reads NAGVMQNPRHLVRRRGQEARLRCSPMKGHSHVYWYRQLPEEGLKFMVYLQKENIIDESGMPKERFSAEFPKEGPSILRIQQVVRGDSAAYFCASSGRQPNTGELFFGEGSRLTVL.

The CDR3 DNA is TGCGCCAGCAGTGAGTATACAGGGGTGAGAACTGAAGCTTTCTTT. It yields the protein CASSEYTGVRTEAFF. The chain recombines TRBV10-1 with TRBJ1-1, with TRBD1 matching over 7 bases. The CDR3 sequence is 15 residues long. The germline V gene encodes CDR1 WNHNN and CDR2 SYGVQD (reference sequence). With 1 base clipped from V and 5 bases from J, the junction kept 7 bases outside the gene matches.

The rearrangement links TRBV4-1 to TRBJ1-1; D remains unclear. This CDR3 contains 14 residues. V was cut by 1 base and J by 1 base, with 7 bases left in between. Germline assignment: CDR1 MGHRA and CDR2 YSYEKL. CDR3 amino acids: CASSQVGSNTEAFF. The CDR3 DNA reads as TGCGCCAGCAGCCAAGTAGGTTCGAACACTGAAGCTTTCTTT.

This chain joins TRBV7-8 and TRBJ2-7; D tentatively reads TRBD1 or TRBD2 (6 bases each). Germline V CDR1 and CDR2: SGHVS, FQNEAQ. The CDR3 is 15 amino acids. V lost 5 bases, J lost 1 base, and 15 bases lay in between. CDR3 loop: CASSPLGGGSYEQYF. The CDR3 DNA follows: TGTGCCAGCAGCCCCCTGGGGGGCGGGTCCTACGAGCAGTACTTC.

This clone has ten or more counts. The chain is built from TRBV29-1 and TRBJ1-2; D perhaps matches TRBD1 (6 bases). The CDR3 contains 16 residues. Looked up from germline, CDR1 is SQVTM and CDR2 is ANQGSEA. Trimming stripped 4 bases from V and 3 bases from J, with 21 bases between. The CDR3 reads CSVGFFYQGLHYGYTF. The CDR3 nucleotides read TGCAGCGTTGGGTTTTTTTATCAGGGGCTACACTATGGCTACACCTTC.

This sequence joins TRBV18 and TRBJ1-5; D is undetermined. Trimming pared 4 bases from V and 1 base from J, leaving 8 bases between. This CDR3 is built from 14 residues. Germline-derived CDR1 and CDR2 are KGHSH and LQKENI. CDR3 loop: CASSQSVSNQPQHF. Written as DNA, the CDR3 is TGTGCCAGCTCACAATCAGTGAGCAATCAGCCCCAGCATTTT.

The chain employs TRBV7-7 and TRBJ2-1, with 8 bases fitting TRBD1. Germline lookup yields CDR1 SSHAT and CDR2 FNYEAQ (reference sequence). CDR3 length: 14 amino acids. V shed 5 bases and J 9 bases; nucleotides not matched to a gene: 9. The CDR3: CASSPGGGWVEQFF. CDR3 in DNA: TGTGCCAGCAGCCCAGGGGGCGGGTGGGTTGAGCAGTTCTTC.

The chain recombines TRBV7-8 with TRBJ2-3; D unclear. This CDR3 has 14 amino acids. The germline V gene has CDR1 SGHVS and CDR2 FQNEAQ. Trimming left V 1 base short and J 2 bases short, with 7 bases between. The CDR3 is CASSLVHHTDTQYF. In nucleotides, the CDR3 is TGTGCCAGCAGCTTAGTACACCACACAGATACGCAGTATTTT.

This clone was seen once. The chain carries TRBV15 and TRBJ2-7, with D possibly TRBD2 on 5 matching bases. Germline assignment: CDR1 LNHNV and CDR2 YYDKDF (reference sequence). Trimming removed 8 bases at V and 5 bases at J, with 13 bases between. The CDR3 contains 12 residues. The CDR3, as DNA: TGTGCCACCCGGGGTGTGTCCCACGAGCAGTACTTC. As protein: CATRGVSHEQYF.

Regarding this clone: One end of the junction is discordant with germline, which a read error may explain. This chain links TRBV28 with TRBJ2-2, with D possibly TRBD1 on 6 matching bases. The CDR3 has 12 amino acids. Germline V CDR1 and CDR2: MDHEN, SYDVKM. CDR3 protein: CASQGNSGELFF. In nucleotides, the CDR3 is TGTGCCAGCCAGGGGAACTCCGGGGAGCTGTTTTTT.

V is TRBV27 and J is TRBJ2-3; D call uncertain. Trimming took off 6 bases at V and 4 bases at J, with 11 bases between the two ends. CDR1 and CDR2 (germline): MNHEY, SMNVEV (reference sequence). The CDR3 totals 13 residues. For the CDR3, the DNA is TGTGCCAGCAGGGTTGGCTGGGCAGATACGCAGTATTTT. Residues: CASRVGWADTQYF.